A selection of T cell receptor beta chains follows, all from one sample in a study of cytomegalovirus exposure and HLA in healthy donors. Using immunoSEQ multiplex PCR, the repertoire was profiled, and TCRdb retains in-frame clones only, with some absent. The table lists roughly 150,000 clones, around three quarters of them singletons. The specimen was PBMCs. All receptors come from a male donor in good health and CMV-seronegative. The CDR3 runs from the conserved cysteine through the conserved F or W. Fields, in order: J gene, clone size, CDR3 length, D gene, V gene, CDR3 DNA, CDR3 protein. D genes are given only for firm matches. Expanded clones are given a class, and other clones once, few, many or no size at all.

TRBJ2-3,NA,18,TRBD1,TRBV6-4,TGTGCCAGCAGTGACTTATTCCGGGACAGGCTGGGAACAGATACGCAGTATTTT,CASSDLFRDRLGTDTQYF
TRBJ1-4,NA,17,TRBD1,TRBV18,TGTGCCAGCTCACCACCGGACAGGGGACCAACTAATGAAAAACTGTTTTTT,CASSPPDRGPTNEKLFF
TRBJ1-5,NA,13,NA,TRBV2,TGTGCCAGCAAGGAAGGGGATTTTCAGCCCCAGCATTTT,CASKEGDFQPQHF
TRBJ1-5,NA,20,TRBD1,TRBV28,TGTGCCAGCAGTCCCTCGAGGGGACAGGGGGGGCGTGGTGGCAATCAGCCCCAGCATTTT,CASSPSRGQGGRGGNQPQHF
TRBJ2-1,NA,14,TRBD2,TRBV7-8,TGTGCCAGCAGCTTAGGGGGGAGGGCCTGGGAGCAGTTCTTC,CASSLGGRAWEQFF
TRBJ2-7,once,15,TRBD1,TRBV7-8,TGTGCCAGCAGCTTGGGACAGGCCACCTCCTACGAGCAGTACTTC,CASSLGQATSYEQYF
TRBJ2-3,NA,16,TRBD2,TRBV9,TGTGCCAGCAGCGCGCGGACTAGCGGGGGGGTAGATACGCAGTATTTT,CASSARTSGGVDTQYF
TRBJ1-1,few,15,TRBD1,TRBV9,TGTGCCAGCAGCTTCGGACAGGTTATGAACACTGAAGCTTTCTTT,CASSFGQVMNTEAFF
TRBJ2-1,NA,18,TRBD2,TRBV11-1,TGTGCCAGCAGATCCCGCGGGTGGAGCGGGAGGGCCGAGAATGAGCAGTTCTTC,CASRSRGWSGRAENEQFF
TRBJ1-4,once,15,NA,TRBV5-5,TGTGCCAGCAGTCCCCTGTTGGGCAACAATGAAAAACTGTTTTTT,CASSPLLGNNEKLFF
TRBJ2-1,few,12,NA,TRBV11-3,TGTGCCAGCAGCGCCCCCCCAGGCCCCCAGTTCTTC,CASSAPPGPQFF
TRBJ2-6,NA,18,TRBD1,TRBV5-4,TGTGCCAGCAGCTTGTTTCCCCCGGACAGGGCTGGGGCCAACGTCCTGACTTTC,CASSLFPPDRAGANVLTF
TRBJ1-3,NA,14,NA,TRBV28,TGTGCCAGCAGTTTGAGAGGGAGTGGAAACACCATATATTTT,CASSLRGSGNTIYF
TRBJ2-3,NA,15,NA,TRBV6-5,TGTGCCAGCAGTCCCACCGGGGAACCTACAGATACGCAGTATTTT,CASSPTGEPTDTQYF
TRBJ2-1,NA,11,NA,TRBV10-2,TGCGCCAGCAGCCCGGACTGGCGGGGGTTCTTC,CASSPDWRGFF
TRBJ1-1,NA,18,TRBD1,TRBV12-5,TGTGCTAGTGGTTTGGGGGGTGGGACAGGGGACCTTAACACTGAAGCTTTCTTT,CASGLGGGTGDLNTEAFF
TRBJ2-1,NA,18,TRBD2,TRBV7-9,TGTGCCAGCAGCTCCCAGAGAGTGAGCGGGAGTGTGGCCAATGAGCAGTTCTTC,CASSSQRVSGSVANEQFF
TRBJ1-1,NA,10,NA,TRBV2,TGTGCCAGCAGCCGCCCGGGGACTTTCTTT,CASSRPGTFF
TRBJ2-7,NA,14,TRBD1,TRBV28,TGTGCCAGCAGTTCGACAGGGGCATTCTACGAGCAGTACTTC,CASSSTGAFYEQYF
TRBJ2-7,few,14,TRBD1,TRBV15,TGTGCCACCAGTTTTCGACAGGGCAGGCACGAGCAGTACTTC,CATSFRQGRHEQYF
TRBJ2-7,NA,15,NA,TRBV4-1,TGCGCCAGCAGCCAAGATTGGGCATTACTCTACGAGCAGTACTTC,CASSQDWALLYEQYF
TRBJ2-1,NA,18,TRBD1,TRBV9,TGTGCCAGCAGCGAGCCGGGACAGGGGGACAAAAACTACAATGAGCAGTTCTTC,CASSEPGQGDKNYNEQFF
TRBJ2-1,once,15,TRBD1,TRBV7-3,TGTGCCAGCAGCTTAGGACAGGGGTGGGCGAATGAGCAGTTCTTC,CASSLGQGWANEQFF
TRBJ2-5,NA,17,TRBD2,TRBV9,TGTGCCAGCAGCGTAAGCCCCTCCACAGCGGGAGCAGAGACCCAGTACTTC,CASSVSPSTAGAETQYF
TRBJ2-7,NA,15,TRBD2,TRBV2,TGTGCCAGCACTGTCGGGGCGGGGGTTACCTACGAGCAGTACTTC,CASTVGAGVTYEQYF
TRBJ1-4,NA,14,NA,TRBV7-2,TGTGCCAGCAGCTTAGACGGCAGGAATGAAAAACTGTTTTTT,CASSLDGRNEKLFF
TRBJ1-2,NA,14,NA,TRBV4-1,TGCGCCAGCAGCCAAACAGCAGGGGTCTATGGCTACACCTTC,CASSQTAGVYGYTF
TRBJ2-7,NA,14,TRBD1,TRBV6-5,TGTGCCAGCAGTTGGGGGACAGAGACCTACGAGCAGTACTTC,CASSWGTETYEQYF
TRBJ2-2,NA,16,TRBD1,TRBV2,TGTGCCAGCCAGCTCGTCCGGGACAGAAACACCGGGGAGCTGTTTTTT,CASQLVRDRNTGELFF
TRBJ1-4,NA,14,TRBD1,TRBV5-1,TGCGCCAGCAGCCTGGGACAGAATAATGAAAAACTGTTTTTT,CASSLGQNNEKLFF
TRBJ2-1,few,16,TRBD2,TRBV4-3,TGCGCCAGCAGCCGATCCGGGACTAGGCTGGCCAATGAGCAGTTCTTC,CASSRSGTRLANEQFF
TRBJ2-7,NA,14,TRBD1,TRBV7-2,TGTGCCAGCAGCCAACGGACAGGAGCCTACGAGCAGTACTTC,CASSQRTGAYEQYF
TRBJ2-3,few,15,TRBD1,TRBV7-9,TGTGCCAGCAGCTTAACGGGACAGGGGACAGATACGCAGTATTTT,CASSLTGQGTDTQYF
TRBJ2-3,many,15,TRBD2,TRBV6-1,TGTGCCAGCAGTGATCAAGCGGGGTCGGGAGATACGCAGTATTTT,CASSDQAGSGDTQYF
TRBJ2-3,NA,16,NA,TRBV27,TGTGCCAGCAGTTTAGGGGCAGGACCCGGCACAGATACGCAGTATTTT,CASSLGAGPGTDTQYF
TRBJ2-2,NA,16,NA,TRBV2,TGTGCCAGCAGCGCCTTGGAGGGCTATAACACCGGGGAGCTGTTTTTT,CASSALEGYNTGELFF
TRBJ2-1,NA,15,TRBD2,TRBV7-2,TGTGCCAGCAGCTTTTCTAGCGGGAGGGACAATGAGCAGTTCTTC,CASSFSSGRDNEQFF
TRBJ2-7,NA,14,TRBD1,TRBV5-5,TGTGCCAGCAGCACGGGACAGGCGTGGTTCGAGCAGTACTTC,CASSTGQAWFEQYF
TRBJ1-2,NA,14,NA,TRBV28,TGTGCCAGCAGTCCCCCGGACAGAAGAGATGGCTACACCTTC,CASSPPDRRDGYTF
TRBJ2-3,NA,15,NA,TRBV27,TGTGCCAGCAGTTTACAGGGGGACTCTGGAGATACGCAGTATTTT,CASSLQGDSGDTQYF
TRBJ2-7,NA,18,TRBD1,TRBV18,TGTGCCAGCTCATTAAGGGTTGCCCCCACAGGGGGATCCTACGAGCAGTACTTC,CASSLRVAPTGGSYEQYF
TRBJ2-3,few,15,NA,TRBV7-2,TGTGCCAGCAGCTTCTCAACAGGGTACACAGATACGCAGTATTTT,CASSFSTGYTDTQYF
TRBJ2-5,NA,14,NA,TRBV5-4,TGTGCCAGCAGCTCGGGACAATTACAAGAGACCCAGTACTTC,CASSSGQLQETQYF
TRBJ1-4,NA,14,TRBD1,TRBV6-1,TGTGCCAGCAGTGAAGTAGGGGGCTCTGAAAAACTGTTTTTT,CASSEVGGSEKLFF
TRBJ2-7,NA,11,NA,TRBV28,TGTGCCAGCAGTTGGAGGTACGAGCAGTACTTC,CASSWRYEQYF
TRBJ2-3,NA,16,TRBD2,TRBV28,TGTGCCAGCAGTTTGGCGGGAGGGCCTAGCACAGATACGCAGTATTTT,CASSLAGGPSTDTQYF
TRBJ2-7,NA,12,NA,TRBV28,TGTGCCAGCAGTTTTGGCGGTAACGAGCAGTACTTC,CASSFGGNEQYF
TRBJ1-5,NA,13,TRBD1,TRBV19,TGTGCCAGCACGGGACAGAATATCCAGCCCCAGCATTTT,CASTGQNIQPQHF
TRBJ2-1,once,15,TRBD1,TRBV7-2,TGTGCCAGCAGCTTAGCCGGACAGGGAGCTGCTGAGCAGTTCTTC,CASSLAGQGAAEQFF
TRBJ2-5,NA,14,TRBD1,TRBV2,TGTGCCAGCATCCGTGGGGACAGGGGGGAGACCCAGTACTTC,CASIRGDRGETQYF
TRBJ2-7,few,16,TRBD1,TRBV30,TGTGCCTGGAGACGCGGGTGGGACAGGGGGAACTACGAGCAGTACTTC,CAWRRGWDRGNYEQYF
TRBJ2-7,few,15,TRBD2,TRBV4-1,TGCGCCAGCAGCCAAGAAGGGAGGGGAGCTGACGAGCAGTACTTC,CASSQEGRGADEQYF
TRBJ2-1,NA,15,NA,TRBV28,TGTGCCAGCACCCCAGGGCCAACTACCTACAATGAGCAGTTCTTC,CASTPGPTTYNEQFF